This T cell receptor beta chain was identified during a study of T cell repertoires in cytomegalovirus infection. TCRdb called the reads again in MiXCR, with one record for every CDR3 protein. The table records approximately 74,000 distinct CDR3 sequences, 35% to 45% of them present only once. Study findings and constraints: CMV-specific TCR beta clonotypes restricted by HLA-C were the ones dominating the ex vivo response.

This clonotype was found a few times. Its antigen is unidentified. This sequence was found in a human donor in good health (CMV status not recorded). Some clones in this sample may be carry-over from other donors' samples. Source: CD8+ T cells from cultured PBMCs, taken from culture after CMV antigen stimulation.

The CDR3 DNA follows: TGTGCCAGCGGAGAAAACTATGGCTACACCTTC. Residues: CASGENYGYTF. The V gene is TRBV6-1, the J gene TRBJ1-2; no clear D gene. The germline V gene has CDR1 MNHNS and CDR2 SASEGT. The CDR3 runs 11 residues. Trimming removed 8 bases from V and 2 bases from J, with 6 bases in between.